This T cell receptor (beta chain) was documented in a study of pediatric ulcerative colitis. Whole-study findings and limits: Clonal expansions reduced rectal repertoire diversity in acute severe colitis. Ulcerative colitis patients shared more blood-rectal clones than controls.

Profiling relied on immunoSEQ multiplex PCR, and the TCRdb table lists in-frame clones only, not all of them. Found here are 55,000 to 70,000 clones, 75% to 90% of them singletons; the top ten hold roughly 1.5%. This clone was seen a single time. The antigen is unknown. Germline CDR1 and CDR2: LGHNA and YNFKEQ. Trimming cost V 3 bases and J 8 bases, with 12 bases left between them. The CDR3 is 13 amino acids. The rearrangement uses TRBV4-2 and TRBJ2-3, with D possibly TRBD2 on 5 matching bases. The TCR sequence derives from a boy younger than 18 who was a control in a study of pediatric ulcerative colitis. Sequencing was performed on blood. CDR3 amino acids: CASSQERGATQYF. The CDR3 coding sequence is TGTGCCAGCAGCCAGGAACGGGGAGCTACGCAGTATTTT.